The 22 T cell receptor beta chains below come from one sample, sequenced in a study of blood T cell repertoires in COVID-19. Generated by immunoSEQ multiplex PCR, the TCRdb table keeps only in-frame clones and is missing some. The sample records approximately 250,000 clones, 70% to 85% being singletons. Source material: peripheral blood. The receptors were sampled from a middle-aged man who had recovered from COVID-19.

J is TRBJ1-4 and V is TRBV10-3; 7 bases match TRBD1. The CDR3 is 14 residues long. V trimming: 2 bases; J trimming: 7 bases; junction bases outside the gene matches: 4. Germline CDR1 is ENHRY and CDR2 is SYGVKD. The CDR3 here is CAISETGAAEKLFF. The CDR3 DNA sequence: TGTGCCATCAGTGAGACAGGGGCCGCTGAAAAACTGTTTTTT.

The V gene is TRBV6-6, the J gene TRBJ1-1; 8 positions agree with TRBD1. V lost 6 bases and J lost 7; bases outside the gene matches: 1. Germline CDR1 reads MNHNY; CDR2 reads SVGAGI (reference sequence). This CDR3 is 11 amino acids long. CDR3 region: CASSTGGEAFF. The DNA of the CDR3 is TGTGCCAGCAGCACAGGGGGTGAAGCTTTCTTT.

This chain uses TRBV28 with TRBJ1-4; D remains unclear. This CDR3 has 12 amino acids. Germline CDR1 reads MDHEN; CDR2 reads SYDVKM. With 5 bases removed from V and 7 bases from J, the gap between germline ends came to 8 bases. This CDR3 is CASSLPFEKLFF. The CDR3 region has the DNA TGTGCCAGCAGTCTTCCTTTTGAAAAACTGTTTTTT.

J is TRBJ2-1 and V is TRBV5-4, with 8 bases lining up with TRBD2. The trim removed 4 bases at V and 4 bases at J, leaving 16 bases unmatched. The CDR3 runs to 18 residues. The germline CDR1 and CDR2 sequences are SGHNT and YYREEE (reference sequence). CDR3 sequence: CASSPTPNGAGGYNEQFF. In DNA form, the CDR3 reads TGTGCCAGCAGCCCTACACCCAACGGGGCGGGAGGTTACAATGAGCAGTTCTTC.

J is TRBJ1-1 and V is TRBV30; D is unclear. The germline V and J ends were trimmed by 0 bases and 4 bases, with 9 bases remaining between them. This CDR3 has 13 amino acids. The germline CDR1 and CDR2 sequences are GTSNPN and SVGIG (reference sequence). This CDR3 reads CAWSVEAGTEAFF. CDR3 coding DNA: TGTGCCTGGAGTGTGGAGGCGGGCACTGAAGCTTTCTTT.

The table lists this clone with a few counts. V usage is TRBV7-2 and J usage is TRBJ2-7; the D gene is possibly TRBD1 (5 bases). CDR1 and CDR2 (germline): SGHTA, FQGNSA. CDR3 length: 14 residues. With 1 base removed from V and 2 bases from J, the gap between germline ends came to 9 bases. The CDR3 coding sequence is TGTGCCAGCAGCTTAGAACAGGTTACCTACGAGCAGTACTTC. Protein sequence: CASSLEQVTYEQYF.

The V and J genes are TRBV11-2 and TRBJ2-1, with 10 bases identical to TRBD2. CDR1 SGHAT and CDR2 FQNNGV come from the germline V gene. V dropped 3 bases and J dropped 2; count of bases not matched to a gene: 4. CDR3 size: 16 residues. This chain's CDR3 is CASSFASGSTYNEQFF. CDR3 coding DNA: TGTGCCAGCAGCTTTGCTAGCGGGAGTACCTACAATGAGCAGTTCTTC.

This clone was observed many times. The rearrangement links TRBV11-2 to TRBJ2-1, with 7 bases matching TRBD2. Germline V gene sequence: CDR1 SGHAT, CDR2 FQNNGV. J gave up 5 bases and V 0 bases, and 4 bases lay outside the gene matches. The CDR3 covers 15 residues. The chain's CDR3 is CASSLDRGGHNEQFF. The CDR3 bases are TGTGCCAGCAGCTTAGATCGCGGGGGACACAATGAGCAGTTCTTC.

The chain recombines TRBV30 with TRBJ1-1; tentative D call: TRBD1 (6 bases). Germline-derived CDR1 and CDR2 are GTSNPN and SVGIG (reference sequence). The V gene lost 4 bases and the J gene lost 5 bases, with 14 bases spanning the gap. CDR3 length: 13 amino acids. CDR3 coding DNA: TGTGCCTGGACAAGACAGGTTCGGACTGAAGCTTTCTTT. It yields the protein CAWTRQVRTEAFF.

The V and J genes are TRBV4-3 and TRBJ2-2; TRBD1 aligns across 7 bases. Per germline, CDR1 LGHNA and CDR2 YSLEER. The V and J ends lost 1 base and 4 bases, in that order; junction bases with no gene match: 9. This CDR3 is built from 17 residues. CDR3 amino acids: CASSQGWTGRGTGELFF. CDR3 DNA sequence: TGCGCCAGCAGCCAAGGATGGACAGGCAGAGGCACCGGGGAGCTGTTTTTT.

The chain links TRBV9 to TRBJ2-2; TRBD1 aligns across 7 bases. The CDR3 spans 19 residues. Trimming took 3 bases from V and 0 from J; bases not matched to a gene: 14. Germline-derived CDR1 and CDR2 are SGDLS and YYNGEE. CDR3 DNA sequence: TGTGCCAGCAGCGCAGTAGGGTTAAGGGGGCGTCCGAACACCGGGGAGCTGTTTTTT. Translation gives CASSAVGLRGRPNTGELFF.

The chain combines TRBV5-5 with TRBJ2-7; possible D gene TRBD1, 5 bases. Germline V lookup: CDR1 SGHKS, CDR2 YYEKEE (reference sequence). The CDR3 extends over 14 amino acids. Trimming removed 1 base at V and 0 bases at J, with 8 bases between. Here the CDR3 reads CASSLFRGSYEQYF. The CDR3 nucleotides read TGTGCCAGCAGCTTGTTTAGGGGCTCCTACGAGCAGTACTTC.

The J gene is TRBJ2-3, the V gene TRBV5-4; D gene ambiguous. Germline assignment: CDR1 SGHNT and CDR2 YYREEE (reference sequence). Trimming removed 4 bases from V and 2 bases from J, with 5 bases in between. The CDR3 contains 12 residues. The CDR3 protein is CASSAYTDTQYF. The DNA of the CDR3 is TGTGCCAGCAGCGCCTACACAGATACGCAGTATTTT.

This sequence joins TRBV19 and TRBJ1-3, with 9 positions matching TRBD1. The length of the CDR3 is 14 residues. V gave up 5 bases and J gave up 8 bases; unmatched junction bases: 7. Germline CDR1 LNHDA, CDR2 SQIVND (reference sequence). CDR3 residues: CASSPQGAGDTIYF. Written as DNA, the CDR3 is TGTGCCAGTAGTCCACAGGGGGCGGGAGACACCATATATTTT.

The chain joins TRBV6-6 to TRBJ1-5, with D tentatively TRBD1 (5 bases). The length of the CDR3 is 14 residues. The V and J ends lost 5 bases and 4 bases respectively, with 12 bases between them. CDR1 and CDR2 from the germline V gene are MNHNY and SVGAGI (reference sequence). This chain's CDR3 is CASSPSRGNQPQHF. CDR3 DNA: TGTGCCAGCAGTCCCTCCCGGGGGAATCAGCCCCAGCATTTT.

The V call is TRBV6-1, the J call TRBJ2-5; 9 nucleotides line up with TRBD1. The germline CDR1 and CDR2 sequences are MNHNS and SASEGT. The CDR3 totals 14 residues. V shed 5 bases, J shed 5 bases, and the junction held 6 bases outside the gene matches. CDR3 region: CASSSLQGAETQYF. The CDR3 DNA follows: TGTGCCAGCAGTTCTTTACAGGGGGCTGAGACCCAGTACTTC.

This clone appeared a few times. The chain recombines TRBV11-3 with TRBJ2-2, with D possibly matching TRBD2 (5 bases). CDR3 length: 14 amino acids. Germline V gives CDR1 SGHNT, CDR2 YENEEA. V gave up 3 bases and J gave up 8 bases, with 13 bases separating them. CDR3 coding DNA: TGTGCCAGCAGCTTGCTCGGGGTAGCGGGGGAGCTGTTTTTT. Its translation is CASSLLGVAGELFF.

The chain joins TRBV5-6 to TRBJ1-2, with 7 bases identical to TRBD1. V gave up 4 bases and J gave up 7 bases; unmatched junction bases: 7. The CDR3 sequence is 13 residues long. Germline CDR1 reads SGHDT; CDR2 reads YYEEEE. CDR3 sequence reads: CASSEQGRGGYTF. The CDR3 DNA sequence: TGTGCCAGCAGCGAACAGGGGCGGGGTGGCTACACCTTC.

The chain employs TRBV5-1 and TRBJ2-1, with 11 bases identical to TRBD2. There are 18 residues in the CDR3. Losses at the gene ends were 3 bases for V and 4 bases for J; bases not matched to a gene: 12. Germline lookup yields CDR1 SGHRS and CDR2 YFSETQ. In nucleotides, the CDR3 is TGCGCCAGCAGCTCTCTGACTAGCGGGACCCCTCTTTACAATGAGCAGTTCTTC. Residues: CASSSLTSGTPLYNEQFF.

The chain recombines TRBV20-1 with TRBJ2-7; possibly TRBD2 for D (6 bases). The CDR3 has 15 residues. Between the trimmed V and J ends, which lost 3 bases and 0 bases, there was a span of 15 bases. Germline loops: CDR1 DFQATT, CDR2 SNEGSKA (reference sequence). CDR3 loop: CSASRSSDVSYEQYF. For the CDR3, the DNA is TGCAGTGCTAGTCGGTCTAGCGACGTCTCCTACGAGCAGTACTTC.

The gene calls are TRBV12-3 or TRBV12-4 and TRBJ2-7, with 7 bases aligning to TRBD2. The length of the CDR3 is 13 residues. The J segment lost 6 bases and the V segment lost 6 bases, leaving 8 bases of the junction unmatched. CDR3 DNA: TGTGCCAGCAGACGTAGTGGGGGGGGCGAGCAGTACTTC. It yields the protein CASRRSGGGEQYF.

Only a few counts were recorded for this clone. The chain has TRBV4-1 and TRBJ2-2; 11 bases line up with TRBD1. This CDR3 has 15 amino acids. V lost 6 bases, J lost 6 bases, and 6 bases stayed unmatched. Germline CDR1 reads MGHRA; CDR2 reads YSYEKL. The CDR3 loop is CASRDRGRLAGELFF. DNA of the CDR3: TGCGCCAGCAGGGACAGGGGGCGCTTGGCCGGGGAGCTGTTTTTT.